Presented here are 24 T cell receptor beta chains from one specimen sequenced in a study of cytomegalovirus exposure and HLA in healthy donors. With 60 Vbeta and 13 Jbeta primers, the PCR was carried out. The repertoire was sequenced with immunoSEQ multiplex PCR; TCRdb's copy has only in-frame clones and lacks some. The repertoire holds over 85,000 clones, with around 80% as singletons. Sequenced material: PBMCs. These receptors were taken from a middle-aged man in good health and CMV-seropositive.

The CDR3 region is CASSRRGRDQPQHF. CDR3 sequence (DNA): TGTGCCAGCAGCCGCAGGGGGCGCGATCAGCCCCAGCATTTT. The V call is TRBV7-2, the J call TRBJ1-5; TRBD1 matches at 8 bases. The CDR3 spans 14 residues. The V gene end was trimmed by 5 bases and the J gene end by 5 bases; junction bases not matched to a gene: 5. Germline-derived CDR1 and CDR2 are SGHTA and FQGNSA.

The rearrangement joins TRBV4-1 to TRBJ1-2, with D perhaps TRBD1 (5 bases). Germline CDR1 and CDR2: MGHRA and YSYEKL. This CDR3 spans 15 amino acids. V was cut by 4 bases and J by 4 bases, with 16 bases left in between. The CDR3 protein is CASSPPQRDSYGYTF. CDR3 nucleotide sequence: TGCGCCAGCAGCCCCCCCCAGAGAGACAGCTATGGCTACACCTTC.

The V gene is TRBV19, the J gene TRBJ1-2, with D uncertain. V was pared by 7 bases and J by 3 bases, with 15 bases between. This CDR3 region has 14 residues. In germline, CDR1 is LNHDA, CDR2 SQIVND (reference sequence). CDR3 loop: CASNKGPGDYGYTF. In DNA form, the CDR3 reads TGTGCCAGTAATAAGGGCCCCGGGGACTATGGCTACACCTTC.

This clone has only a few counts. V is TRBV11-2 and J is TRBJ1-6, with 12 bases fitting TRBD1. After removal of 5 bases from V and 8 bases from J, the junction contained 7 bases not matched to a gene. CDR3 length equals 16 residues. The V gene's germline CDR1 is SGHAT and CDR2 FQNNGV. The CDR3 loop is CASSIGTGGADSPLHF. The CDR3 DNA is TGTGCCAGCAGCATCGGGACAGGGGGCGCGGATTCACCCCTCCACTTT.

The gene calls are TRBV6-5 and TRBJ2-7; D possibly corresponds to TRBD2 (6 bases). CDR3 length: 14 residues. Trimming pared 0 bases from V and 9 bases from J, leaving 15 bases between. CDR1 is MNHEY, CDR2 SVGAGI, per germline. The DNA for the CDR3 is TGTGCCAGCAGTTACTCGATCGGTAGGAGGGGGCAGTACTTC. The encoded protein is CASSYSIGRRGQYF.

The rearrangement joins TRBV19 to TRBJ1-5; D may be TRBD1 (5 bases). V was cut by 7 bases and J by 0 bases, with 19 bases left in between. CDR1 and CDR2 (germline): LNHDA, SQIVND (reference sequence). This CDR3 spans 17 amino acids. The CDR3: CASKVPGRGNSNQPQHF. CDR3 bases: TGTGCCAGTAAAGTCCCCGGAAGGGGTAATAGCAATCAGCCCCAGCATTTT.

The V call is TRBV5-4, the J call TRBJ2-5; TRBD2 agrees at 10 bases. Germline loops: CDR1 SGHNT, CDR2 YYREEE (reference sequence). J gave up 5 bases and V 5 bases, and 9 bases lay outside the gene matches. This CDR3 comprises 15 residues. CDR3 loop: CASRTELAGIETQYF. CDR3 coding DNA: TGTGCCAGCAGGACCGAACTAGCGGGGATTGAGACCCAGTACTTC.

V and J are TRBV5-1 and TRBJ2-1; tentative D call: TRBD1 (6 bases). The germline gives CDR1 SGHRS, CDR2 YFSETQ. This CDR3 region has 15 residues. V was cut by 3 bases and J by 1 base, with 11 bases left in between. This CDR3 reads CASSSTGHSYNEQFF. For the CDR3, the DNA is TGCGCCAGCAGCTCCACGGGACATTCCTACAATGAGCAGTTCTTC.

The V call is TRBV10-2, the J call TRBJ1-1; possible D gene TRBD1, 5 bases. The CDR3 covers 14 residues. Germline V CDR1 and CDR2: WSHSY, SAAADI. V was trimmed by 4 bases and J by 1 base, leaving 10 bases between them. The CDR3 coding sequence is TGCGCCAGCAGTGTGACAGAAAGGAACACTGAAGCTTTCTTT. Its protein product is CASSVTERNTEAFF.

Here the CDR3 DNA reads TGTGCCAGTAGTATCTACAGGGGAAAGTCCTACAATGAGCAGTTCTTC. Its translation is CASSIYRGKSYNEQFF. The chain couples TRBV19 to TRBJ2-1, with 7 bases aligning to TRBD1. V gave up 3 bases and J gave up 1 base; unmatched junction bases: 6. This CDR3 has 16 amino acids. The germline V gene encodes CDR1 LNHDA and CDR2 SQIVND (reference sequence).

J is TRBJ2-1 and V is TRBV7-9; 9 bases align to TRBD2. The germline CDR1 and CDR2 sequences are SEHNR and FQNEAQ (reference sequence). The CDR3 totals 17 residues. The trim removed 2 bases at V and 0 bases at J, leaving 5 bases unmatched. CDR3 sequence: CASSLRTSVYSYNEQFF. CDR3 nucleotide sequence: TGTGCCAGCAGCTTAAGGACTAGCGTATACTCCTACAATGAGCAGTTCTTC.

The chain is built from TRBV30 and TRBJ2-7, with 9 bases fitting TRBD1. The CDR3 runs 14 residues. Germline CDR1 GTSNPN, CDR2 SVGIG (reference sequence). The trim removed 3 bases at V and 4 bases at J, leaving 7 bases unmatched. The CDR3 sequence: CAWSRPGQGYEQYF. CDR3 in DNA: TGTGCCTGGAGCCGCCCGGGACAGGGTTACGAGCAGTACTTC.

V is TRBV10-2 and J is TRBJ1-2; 10 bases map to TRBD1. After removal of 7 bases from V and 6 bases from J, the junction contained 11 bases not matched to a gene. This CDR3 has 15 amino acids. Per the germline V gene, CDR1 is WSHSY and CDR2 is SAAADI. CDR3 in amino acids: CASKGKGTGVNGYTF. Here the CDR3 DNA reads TGCGCCAGCAAGGGGAAAGGGACAGGGGTCAATGGCTACACCTTC.

The chain recombines TRBV5-1 with TRBJ2-5; D may be TRBD2 (5 bases). The J call may be in error: the DNA end matches TRBJ2-7 better. The CDR3 runs to 15 residues. Germline assignment: CDR1 SGHRS and CDR2 YFSETQ. CDR3 loop: CASSLDPGSSYEQYF. The DNA of the CDR3 is TGCGCCAGCAGCTTGGATCCGGGGAGCTCCTACGAGCAGTACTTC.

V usage is TRBV10-3 and J usage is TRBJ2-7; D perhaps matches TRBD2 (5 bases). The CDR3 sequence is 13 residues long. CDR1 is ENHRY, CDR2 SYGVKD, per germline. The ends were cut back, 10 bases at V and 2 bases at J, with 15 bases in the middle. The CDR3 DNA reads as TGTGCCAGCGCCGGTACGGGAACCTACGAGCAGTACTTC. As protein: CASAGTGTYEQYF.

The chain links TRBV5-8 to TRBJ1-1; unclear D gene. The germline gives CDR1 SGHTS, CDR2 YDEGEE. With 4 bases removed from V and 7 bases from J, the gap between germline ends came to 8 bases. The CDR3 runs to 11 residues. The CDR3 sequence is CASSGEIEAFF. Here the CDR3 DNA reads TGTGCCAGCAGCGGAGAGATTGAAGCTTTCTTT. Full variable domain (outside the CDR3, taken from reference TRBV5-8 and TRBJ1-1): EAGVTQSPTHLIKTRGQQATLRCSPISGHTSVYWYQQALGLGLQFLLWYDEGEERNRGNFPPRFSGRQFPNYSSELNVNALELEDSALYLCASSGEIEAFFGQGTRLTVV.

The chain has TRBV25-1 and TRBJ1-2, with 7 bases aligning to TRBD1. The germline V gene has CDR1 MGHDK and CDR2 SYGVNS. V dropped 2 bases and J dropped 8; count of bases not matched to a gene: 8. CDR3 length: 14 residues. The CDR3 here is CASSEPYRGGGYTF. CDR3 sequence (DNA): TGTGCCAGCAGTGAACCGTACAGGGGCGGGGGCTACACCTTC.

In its sample, this clone was seen once. This chain's CDR3 is CASSATGGEQYF. CDR3 nucleotide sequence: TGTGCCAGCAGTGCGACAGGCGGGGAGCAGTACTTC. The rearrangement uses TRBV2 and TRBJ2-7; D possibly corresponds to TRBD1 (6 bases). V gave up 4 bases and J gave up 7 bases, with 11 bases separating them. The CDR3 spans 12 residues. CDR1 is SNHLY and CDR2 is FYNNEI in the germline V gene.

The chain links TRBV27 to TRBJ2-2, with D hard to call. With 3 bases removed from V and 0 bases from J, the gap between germline ends came to 14 bases. CDR1 is MNHEY and CDR2 is SMNVEV in the germline V gene (reference sequence). CDR3 length: 17 amino acids. CDR3 in amino acids: CASSFLSPTSNTGELFF. CDR3 coding DNA: TGTGCCAGCAGTTTCCTCTCACCCACATCGAACACCGGGGAGCTGTTTTTT.

The chain joins TRBV5-1 to TRBJ2-3; 9 bases fit TRBD2. Unmatched junction bases numbered 5, after V lost 4 bases and J lost 5 bases. CDR1 is SGHRS, CDR2 YFSETQ, per germline. The CDR3 loop spans 14 amino acids. In DNA, the CDR3 is TGCGCCAGCAGCGCCCCGACTAGCGGAGATACGCAGTATTTT. Protein: CASSAPTSGDTQYF.

The CDR3 spells CATSQGGDSGNTIYF. CDR3 coding DNA: TGTGCCACCAGCCAAGGAGGGGACTCTGGAAACACCATATATTTT. The chain joins TRBV15 to TRBJ1-3; tentative D call: TRBD1 (5 bases). This CDR3 is 15 amino acids long. Germline assignment: CDR1 LNHNV and CDR2 YYDKDF (reference sequence). V lost 5 bases to trimming and J lost 0 bases, with 11 bases between them.

This sequence joins TRBV7-6 and TRBJ1-5, with D possibly matching TRBD1 (5 bases). Germline CDR1 and CDR2: SGHVS and FNYEAQ. CDR3 length: 18 residues. Trimming pared 7 bases from V and 7 bases from J, leaving 29 bases between. Here the CDR3 DNA reads TGTGCCAGCATCGTCCCACGGAGGGAAAGGGGCCAAGGCCAGCCCCAGCATTTT. It yields the protein CASIVPRRERGQGQPQHF.

The V call is TRBV28, the J call TRBJ1-5; D unclear. The germline V gene has CDR1 MDHEN and CDR2 SYDVKM. The CDR3 has 13 residues. V was clipped by 3 bases and J by 5 bases, with 8 bases between them. CDR3 DNA: TGTGCCAGCAGTTTTCGAGGGTATCAGCCCCAGCATTTT. Its translation is CASSFRGYQPQHF.

This chain links TRBV6-1 with TRBJ2-3, with D possibly being TRBD2 (6 bases). The CDR3 sequence is 13 residues long. Trimming pared 8 bases from V and 2 bases from J, leaving 11 bases between. CDR1 and CDR2 (germline): MNHNS, SASEGT. The CDR3 loop is CASGGFSTDTQYF. In DNA form, the CDR3 reads TGTGCCAGCGGGGGGTTTTCCACAGATACGCAGTATTTT.